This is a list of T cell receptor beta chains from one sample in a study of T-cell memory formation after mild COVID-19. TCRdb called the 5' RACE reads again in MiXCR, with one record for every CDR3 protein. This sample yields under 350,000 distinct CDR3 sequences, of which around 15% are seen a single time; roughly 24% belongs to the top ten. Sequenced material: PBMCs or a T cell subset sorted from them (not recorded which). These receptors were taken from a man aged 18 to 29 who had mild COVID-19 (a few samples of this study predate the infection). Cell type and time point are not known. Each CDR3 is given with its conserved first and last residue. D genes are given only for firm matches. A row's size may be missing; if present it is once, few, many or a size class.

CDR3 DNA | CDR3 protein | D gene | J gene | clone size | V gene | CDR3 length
TGTGCCAGCAGTGTTTCAGCAGCGGACAGCCGCTTGTATGGCTACACCTTC | CASSVSAADSRLYGYTF | . | TRBJ1-2 | many | TRBV27 | 17
TGTGCCAGCATGGAGTCAACTAATGAAAAACTGTTTTTT | CASMESTNEKLFF | . | TRBJ1-4 | . | TRBV12-3/TRBV12-4 | 13
TGCAGCGTCCTCAGGATCTCGACTGAAGCTTTCTTT | CSVLRISTEAFF | . | TRBJ1-1 | few | TRBV29-1 | 12
TGTGCCAGCAGCTCACTAGCGGTGGAGCAGTTCTTC | CASSSLAVEQFF | TRBD2 | TRBJ2-1 | . | TRBV7-2 | 12
TGTGCCAGCAGTCAGATCCCGGGCATCACCGGGGAGCTGTTTTTT | CASSQIPGITGELFF | . | TRBJ2-2 | . | TRBV12-3/TRBV12-4 | 15
TGTGCCAGCAGTTTCCAGGTCCTCAATCAGCCCCAGCATTTT | CASSFQVLNQPQHF | . | TRBJ1-5 | . | TRBV6-6 | 14
TGTGCCTCTACGCCGGGACAGGGGGTTATCGGTAACTATGGCTACACCTTC | CASTPGQGVIGNYGYTF | TRBD1 | TRBJ1-2 | . | TRBV10-3 | 17
TGCAGTGCTACGAGCGGGGATTTTTACGAGCAGTACTTC | CSATSGDFYEQYF | TRBD2 | TRBJ2-7 | . | TRBV20-1 | 13
TGTGCCAGCGGGCGACAGGGTCTCGTGGAAAAACTGTTTTTT | CASGRQGLVEKLFF | TRBD1 | TRBJ1-4 | . | TRBV12-3/TRBV12-4 | 14
TGTGCCAGCAGCCCCACCGACGCCAGGGTAGGGACCCAGTACTTC | CASSPTDARVGTQYF | . | TRBJ2-5 | . | TRBV9 | 15
TGTGCCAGCAGCTTAACCCCTAGCGGGGAATCCTACAATGAGCAGTTCTTC | CASSLTPSGESYNEQFF | TRBD2 | TRBJ2-1 | many | TRBV7-3 | 17
TGCGCCAGCAGCCCGGAGGCGGGGGGGCAAGGCGGGGAGCTGTTTTTT | CASSPEAGGQGGELFF | TRBD2 | TRBJ2-2 | . | TRBV4-1 | 16
TGTGCCGGGCGGGGGTATCAGCAGTTCTTC | CAGRGYQQFF | TRBD2 | TRBJ2-1 | . | TRBV2 | 10
TGCAGTGCTAGAAGCAGGGGAGGATCAGATACGCAGTATTTT | CSARSRGGSDTQYF | . | TRBJ2-3 | . | TRBV20-1 | 14
TGTGCCAGCAGTGAGTCAGGAAGGACTGAAGCTTTCTTT | CASSESGRTEAFF | . | TRBJ1-1 | . | TRBV2 | 13
TGTGCCAGCAGGACCGCGGGGGCGAGCATCGCAGATACGCAGTATTTT | CASRTAGASIADTQYF | . | TRBJ2-3 | . | TRBV6-1 | 16
TGTGCCAGCATGCTATCGGGGACGCAAGAGACCCAGTACTTC | CASMLSGTQETQYF | . | TRBJ2-5 | . | TRBV6-2/TRBV6-3 | 14
TGTGCCAGCTCACCACCCTCTGCCAGGGGACTATCCTACGAGCAGTACTTC | CASSPPSARGLSYEQYF | . | TRBJ2-7 | many | TRBV18 | 17
TGTGCCAGCAGTTTAGAAAGGGGGACTCCCGGGGAGTTCTTC | CASSLERGTPGEFF | . | TRBJ2-1 | few | TRBV12-3/TRBV12-4 | 14
TGCAGCGTTGGATATGGCGGAACAGGAAACACTGAAGCTTTCTTT | CSVGYGGTGNTEAFF | . | TRBJ1-1 | . | TRBV29-1 | 15
TGTGCCAGCAGTAACTCAGCGGGGGACTACTACAATGAGCAGTTCTTC | CASSNSAGDYYNEQFF | TRBD2 | TRBJ2-1 | . | TRBV6-5 | 16
TGTGCCATCAGGGGGGACAGGGGCAACTTCAATGAGCAGTTCTTC | CAIRGDRGNFNEQFF | TRBD1 | TRBJ2-1 | . | TRBV10-3 | 15
TGCGCCAGCAGCCCTCGTCCTGGGACCCACGAGCAGTACTTC | CASSPRPGTHEQYF | . | TRBJ2-7 | . | TRBV4-3 | 14
TGTGCCAGCAGTTACTCCACCCCCGGCGGGACGGACTCTGGAAACACCATATATTTT | CASSYSTPGGTDSGNTIYF | . | TRBJ1-3 | . | TRBV6-5 | 19
TGTGCCAGCAGCCCGCGAACCGGGCGGCGGTATGGCTACACCTTC | CASSPRTGRRYGYTF | . | TRBJ1-2 | . | TRBV9 | 15
TGCGCCAGTTGGGGAGGGGGATACAGCACCGGGGAGCTGTTTTTT | CASWGGGYSTGELFF | . | TRBJ2-2 | once | TRBV10-2 | 15
TGTGCCAGCACCTTGTCGACAGAATACAATGAGCAGTTCTTC | CASTLSTEYNEQFF | . | TRBJ2-1 | few | TRBV7-9 | 14
TGTGCCAGCAGCTCCGGTTGGGGGGAGCTGTTTTTT | CASSSGWGELFF | . | TRBJ2-2 | . | TRBV7-2 | 12
TGCGCCAGCAGCTCAGGACAGGGGAACTATGGCTACACCTTC | CASSSGQGNYGYTF | TRBD1 | TRBJ1-2 | few | TRBV5-1 | 14
TGCGCCAGCAGCCAAACCCCCGGGACAGCTGGCTACACCTTC | CASSQTPGTAGYTF | TRBD1 | TRBJ1-2 | . | TRBV5-1 | 14
TGTGCCAGCAGTTACTCCCGGGACAGGGTGAATACTGAAGCTTTCTTT | CASSYSRDRVNTEAFF | TRBD1 | TRBJ1-1 | . | TRBV6-2/TRBV6-3 | 16
TGTGCCACCAGATCGGGACAGGGGTATGGCTACACCTTC | CATRSGQGYGYTF | TRBD1 | TRBJ1-2 | many | TRBV12-3/TRBV12-4 | 13
TGCAGTGCACCCGTGCAGGGTTACTCCTACAATGAGCAGTTCTTC | CSAPVQGYSYNEQFF | . | TRBJ2-1 | few | TRBV20-1 | 15
TGTGCCAGCAGTCCCGCGGCCCGGGCTCCGACCCAGTACTTC | CASSPAARAPTQYF | . | TRBJ2-5 | many | TRBV28 | 14
TGTGCCAGCCGCGGGGGGAACACCGGGGAGCTGTTTTTT | CASRGGNTGELFF | TRBD2 | TRBJ2-2 | many | TRBV7-9 | 13
TGTGCCAGCAGCCCGACAGGCTATGGCTACACCTTC | CASSPTGYGYTF | . | TRBJ1-2 | . | TRBV6-1 | 12
TGTGCCACCAGCAGAGATCGTAATGCTGGAAACACCATATATTTT | CATSRDRNAGNTIYF | . | TRBJ1-3 | . | TRBV15 | 15
TGTGCCAGCAGCCAAGACGTCACAGCCTACGAGCAGTACTTC | CASSQDVTAYEQYF | . | TRBJ2-7 | . | TRBV3-1 | 14
TGTGCCACCAGCAGGGATGACGGCGAGCCTTTCTTT | CATSRDDGEPFF | . | TRBJ1-1 | few | TRBV15 | 12
TGTGCCTGGCGCAAGTGGGGCCCCTACAATGAGCAGTTCTTC | CAWRKWGPYNEQFF | . | TRBJ2-1 | few | TRBV30 | 14
TGTGCCAGCAGCATCCAATCCGGGACAGCCCTCTACGAGCAGTACTTC | CASSIQSGTALYEQYF | TRBD1 | TRBJ2-7 | . | TRBV9 | 16
TGTGCAGACAGGGGCACAGATACGCAGTATTTT | CADRGTDTQYF | TRBD1 | TRBJ2-3 | few | TRBV7-9 | 11
TGTGCCACCAGCGGGGGACTAGCGGGGCCCCAAGAGACCCAGTACTTC | CATSGGLAGPQETQYF | TRBD2 | TRBJ2-5 | many | TRBV15 | 16
TGCGCCAGCAGCCAAGATCAGTCCTGGGCGTCTGGAAACACCATATATTTT | CASSQDQSWASGNTIYF | . | TRBJ1-3 | . | TRBV4-3 | 17
TGCAGTGCCACCGGGCTAACTGAAGCTTTCTTT | CSATGLTEAFF | . | TRBJ1-1 | . | TRBV20-1 | 11
TGTGCCAGCTGGATCTTTGGCGGCTCCTACAATGAGCAGTTCTTC | CASWIFGGSYNEQFF | . | TRBJ2-1 | . | TRBV12-3/TRBV12-4 | 15
TGTGCCACCAGTGAACGCCGGGGATCAGATACGCAGTATTTT | CATSERRGSDTQYF | . | TRBJ2-3 | few | TRBV24-1 | 14
TGTGCCAGCAGCCCGGGACTAGGGCCCCTCGAGCAGTACTTC | CASSPGLGPLEQYF | TRBD2 | TRBJ2-7 | many | TRBV7-3 | 14
TGCGCCAGCAGCTCCGGGACAGTCAAAAACATTCAGTACTTC | CASSSGTVKNIQYF | TRBD1 | TRBJ2-4 | few | TRBV5-1 | 14
TGTGCCAGCAGTTTTCACGAACAGGGATCTGAAGCTTTCTTT | CASSFHEQGSEAFF | . | TRBJ1-1 | . | TRBV6-5 | 14
TGTGCCAGCAGTCCGGGACTTAGTGGTGATACGCAGTATTTT | CASSPGLSGDTQYF | . | TRBJ2-3 | few | TRBV27 | 14
TGTGCCAGCAGTGACACAGGGGGCGCAGATACGCAGTATTTT | CASSDTGGADTQYF | TRBD1 | TRBJ2-3 | . | TRBV6-4 | 14